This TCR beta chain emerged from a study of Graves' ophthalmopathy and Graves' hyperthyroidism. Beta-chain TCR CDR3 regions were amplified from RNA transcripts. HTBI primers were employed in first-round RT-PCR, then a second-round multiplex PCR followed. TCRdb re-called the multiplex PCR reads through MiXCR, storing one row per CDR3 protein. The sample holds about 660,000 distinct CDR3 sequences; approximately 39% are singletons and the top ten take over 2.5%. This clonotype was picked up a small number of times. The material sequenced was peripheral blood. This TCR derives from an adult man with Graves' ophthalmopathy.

This chain's CDR3 is CASSDGQNTEAFF. CDR3 sequence (DNA): TGTGCCAGCTCAGACGGACAGAACACTGAAGCTTTCTTT. J is TRBJ1-1 and V is TRBV7-8; tentatively, D is TRBD1 (5 bases). V lost 8 bases to trimming and J lost 1 base, with 11 bases between them. Germline CDR1 reads SGHVS; CDR2 reads FQNEAQ. The CDR3 loop spans 13 amino acids. The full variable domain, in which reference TRBV7-8 and TRBJ1-1 provide the parts outside the CDR3, is GAGVSQSPRYKVAKRGQDVALRCDPISGHVSLFWYQQALGQGPEFLTYFQNEAQLDKSGLPSDRFFAERPEGSVSTLKIQRTQQEDSAVYLCASSDGQNTEAFFGQGTRLTVV.